The TCR beta chain under discussion was sequenced for a study of T cells after yellow fever vaccination. There are many counts of this clonotype. V was pared by 4 bases and J by 3 bases, with 5 bases of the junction left unmatched. CDR3 length equals 13 residues. CDR1 and CDR2 (germline): DFQATT, SNEGSKA (reference sequence). TCRdb used MiXCR to reprocess the 5' RACE reads, holding one entry per CDR3 protein. The sample lists about 30,000 distinct CDR3 sequences; about 4.7% were seen once. Sequencing was performed on CD8+ T cells sorted from PBMCs, taken 10 days after the yellow fever booster vaccination. This receptor was obtained from a man aged 30 to 45 who received the YFV17D yellow fever vaccine. This rearrangement joins TRBV20-1 to TRBJ1-1; 7 bases are shared with TRBD1. Written as DNA, the CDR3 is TGCAGTGCTAAATGGGACAGCGACACTGAAGCTTTCTTT. This translates into CSAKWDSDTEAFF.